This T cell receptor beta chain was obtained from a study of siplizumab effects on memory and regulatory T cells. Roughly 10^5 TCR templates were assayed per sample. The data were produced by immunoSEQ multiplex PCR, yet TCRdb's version contains in-frame clones alone and is incomplete. The sample carries more than 75,000 clones, around 97% recorded once. Germline CDR1 is LNHDA and CDR2 is SQIVND (reference sequence). The CDR3 spans 15 residues. V lost 7 bases and J 6 bases, leaving 18 bases between the germline ends. This clonotype originated in a human donor in good health. The chain uses TRBV19 and TRBJ2-2; the D gene could be TRBD1 or TRBD2 (6 bases each). Source material: naive CD4+ T cells sorted from blood. The CDR3 here is CASTSGGQLAGELFF. Written as DNA, the CDR3 is TGTGCCAGTACCTCCGGGGGACAATTGGCCGGGGAGCTGTTTTTT.